The 4 T cell receptor beta chains below all came from one sample that was sequenced in a study of blood T cell repertoires in COVID-19. The repertoire was sequenced with immunoSEQ multiplex PCR; TCRdb's copy has only in-frame clones and lacks some. The data contain roughly 140,000 clones, roughly 80% of them singletons. Sequencing was carried out using peripheral blood. All receptors derive from a man in his fifties or sixties with active or convalescent COVID-19.

V is TRBV7-7 and J is TRBJ1-3, with 10 bases lining up with TRBD1. The CDR3 is 15 amino acids. Per germline, CDR1 SSHAT and CDR2 FNYEAQ (reference sequence). Trimming took 5 bases from V and 6 from J; bases not matched to a gene: 7. The CDR3 here is CASSQGQGPSNTIYF. As DNA, the CDR3 is TGTGCCAGCAGCCAGGGACAGGGGCCGTCAAACACCATATATTTT.

This chain links TRBV15 with TRBJ2-7; 8 bases align to TRBD2. Germline assignment: CDR1 LNHNV and CDR2 YYDKDF (reference sequence). This CDR3 is built from 14 residues. Trimming removed 3 bases from V and 0 bases from J; junction bases left unmatched: 1. CDR3: CATSSGRASYEQYF. CDR3 DNA: TGTGCCACCAGCAGCGGGAGGGCCTCCTACGAGCAGTACTTC.

The chain couples TRBV10-3 to TRBJ1-6; TRBD1 agrees at 9 bases. This CDR3 has 18 residues. Germline values: CDR1 ENHRY, CDR2 SYGVKD. The ends lost 5 bases at V and 0 bases at J; junction bases unmatched: 8. In DNA form, the CDR3 reads TGTGCCATCAGTAAGGAACAGGGGGCGACCTCCTATAATTCACCCCTCCACTTT. Its translation: CAISKEQGATSYNSPLHF.

The chain links TRBV28 to TRBJ2-7; D is perhaps TRBD2 (6 bases). Germline V gene lookup returns CDR1 MDHEN and CDR2 SYDVKM. The CDR3 covers 13 residues. Deletions cut 5 bases from V and 3 bases from J, with 11 bases between. CDR3 nucleotide sequence: TGTGCCAGCAGTGGCGGGGCAGACTACGAGCAGTACTTC. This sequence encodes CASSGGADYEQYF.